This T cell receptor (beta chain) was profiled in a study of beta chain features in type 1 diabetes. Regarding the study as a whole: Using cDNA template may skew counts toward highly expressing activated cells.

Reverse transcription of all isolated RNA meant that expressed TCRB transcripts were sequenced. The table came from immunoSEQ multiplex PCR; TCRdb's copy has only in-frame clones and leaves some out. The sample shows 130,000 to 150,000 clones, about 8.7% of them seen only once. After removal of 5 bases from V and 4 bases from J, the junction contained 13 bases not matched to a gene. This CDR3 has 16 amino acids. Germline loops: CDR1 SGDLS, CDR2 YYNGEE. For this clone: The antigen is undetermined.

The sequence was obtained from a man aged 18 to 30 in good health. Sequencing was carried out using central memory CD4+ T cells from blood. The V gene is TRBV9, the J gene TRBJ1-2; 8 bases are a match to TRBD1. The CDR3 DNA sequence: TGTGCCAGCAGTACCCCCCGGACAGGGAAAGCCTATGGCTACACCTTC. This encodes CASSTPRTGKAYGYTF.